This TCR beta chain was recorded in a study of molecular identifiers for immune sequencing clone quantification (dated by TCRdb to 2016 to 2018). At the level of the whole study: For a replicate experiment, the RNA from either approximately 20,000 or 100,000 naive CD8 T cells was divided into five aliquots, and four of those aliquots went on to sequencing. This methods study used CD8 T cells to benchmark TCR RNA copy counting and molecular-identifier clustering-based TCR repertoire sequencing (MIDCIRS).

For this clonotype: No cognate antigen has been identified for it. Given a much more abundant clone one base away, this may be a read error.

Receptors were amplified or captured by PCR. The sequencer listed for this sample is NextSeq 500. Bulk TCR libraries were made following a previously described method, with the TCR primers given in Table S5. The Qiagen AllPrep DNA/RNA kit was used to purify total RNA. Before analysis, reads from multiple sequencing runs of the same library were pooled. The study's processing was this. Reads were retained only if their TCR constant sequence matched exactly, and those retained reads were trimmed to 150 nt and grouped according to their 12-nt molecular barcodes. Reads in each barcode group were sub-clustered using a 15% Levenshtein threshold, and a quality-weighted consensus sequence was built for each RNA molecule. Non-functional sequences were filtered out, along with any lower-count sequence sitting one edit away from another sequence. Based on fitting two negative binomial distributions, any barcode sub-cluster with under 20% of the maximum read count was discarded. TCRdb reprocessing: public reads trimmed at Q25 with fastp, clones called with MiXCR, in-frame beta chains kept. Merged by CDR3 protein, the rows form single entries marked with the most common genes and DNA. The V and J calls follow TCRdb's processing rather than the paper's. For this sample there are about 630,000 distinct CDR3 sequences; around 25% appear just once. The ten biggest clones cover 0.78% of the sample.

Libraries of naive CD8 T cells were generated from around 20,000 to 990,000 sorted cells, with 10%, 30% or 50% of the purified RNA used. Naive CD8 T cells, defined as CD8+CD4-CCR7+CD45RA+, were FACS-sorted into RLT Plus buffer on a BD FACSAria II. To test detection sensitivity, Jurkat RNA equal to some 11 TCR copies was added to samples of roughly 17,000-1,100,000 naive CD8 T cells. Enrichment of CD8 T cells was performed with RosetteSep CD8+ T Cell Enrichment Cocktail and Ficoll-Paque, after which ACK red cell lysis was carried out. Points the paper makes about the study in general: Identical TCR molecules sharing a barcode could cause highly expanded clone sizes to be underestimated. The naive libraries included spiked-in Jurkat TCR RNA (under eleven copies' worth), and this Jurkat TCR RNA is not part of the donor repertoire. Modeling estimated around 3.2 recovered TCR RNA copies per cell, compared with about 10 by digital PCR, which implies approximately 30% capture efficiency. When barcode sub-clustering was omitted, TCR diversity was inflated by chimeric consensus sequences, with chimeras reaching as high as 47%. Spiked-in Jurkat TCR RNA equal to a single cell's worth was reported to be detectable even within one million naive CD8 T cells. In CMV-specific effector cells, over 99% of molecules were held by clones above 20 RNA copies, whereas under 1% of molecules were held by such clones in naive cells.

The CDR1 and CDR2 encoded by the germline V gene are MNHEY and SVGAGI. Including cysteine and phenylalanine, the CDR3 has 14 amino acids. Here the CDR3 DNA is all that survives: 42 bases in frame from base 1. Specimen: naive CD8+ T cells from blood, with Jurkat cell RNA spiked in. The sample's cell subset or site, from its label and the paper: FACS-sorted CD8+CD4-CCR7+CD45RA+ naive T cells. The clonotype was recovered from a human donor in good health. Some libraries in this study had Jurkat cell RNA spiked in. The rearranged segments are TRBV6-5 and TRBJ1-1; 8 middle bases align to TRBD1. The DNA reads TGTGCCGGCAGTCCAGGGGGCGCGAACACTGAAGCTTTCTTT. Translated, it gives CAGSPGGANTEAFF.